A selection of T cell receptor beta chains follows, all from one sample in a study of T-cell reconstitution after alpha-beta-depleted transplantation in children. TCRdb recomputed calls from the PCR reads with MiXCR, one row per CDR3 protein. The sample lists 250,000 to 350,000 distinct CDR3 sequences; 9.9% were seen once. Material: PBMCs from the stem cell graft donor, obtained from the stem cell graft. All receptors derive from a human donor who donated a stem cell graft to a child with SCID. The CDR3 runs from the conserved cysteine through the conserved F or W. D genes are given only for firm matches. Clone sizes are given selectively: once, few, many, or a class where the clone is expanded.

V gene	CDR3 length	clone size	J gene	D gene	CDR3 DNA	CDR3 protein
TRBV11-2	14	-	TRBJ2-1	-	TGTGCCAGCAGCTTAGACACCGCCTACAATGAGCAGTTCTTC	CASSLDTAYNEQFF
TRBV12-3/TRBV12-4	14	few	TRBJ1-4	-	TGTGCCAGCAGTTCCGCACAGTTGTATGAAAAACTGTTTTTT	CASSSAQLYEKLFF
TRBV20-1	13	-	TRBJ1-2	TRBD1	TGCAGTGCTCCCCCTACAGGGGACTATGGCTACACCTTC	CSAPPTGDYGYTF
TRBV19	12	few	TRBJ2-3	-	TGTGCCAGTACGGGCAGCACAGATACGCAGTATTTT	CASTGSTDTQYF
TRBV7-2	15	-	TRBJ2-7	TRBD1	TGTGCCAGCAGCTATGGACAGGGGAGGATATACGAGCAGTACTTC	CASSYGQGRIYEQYF
TRBV12-3/TRBV12-4	13	few	TRBJ1-2	-	TGTGCCAGCACTCTGAACAGGTTGGGAGGCTACACCTTC	CASTLNRLGGYTF
TRBV18	14	-	TRBJ2-7	-	TGTGCCAGCTCACCGAGGGGGTATGGGTACGAGCAGTACTTC	CASSPRGYGYEQYF
TRBV12-3/TRBV12-4	14	-	TRBJ1-2	-	TGTGCCAGCAGGTCCCGGGCAGGGACTTATGGCTACACCTTC	CASRSRAGTYGYTF
TRBV27	15	many	TRBJ2-5	TRBD1	TGTGCCAGCAGCCACTTAGGACAGGGTGGCGAGACCCAGTACTTC	CASSHLGQGGETQYF
TRBV5-1	14	few	TRBJ2-5	-	TGCGCCAGCAGCTTCGGCAGGGAGGTAGAGACCCAGTACTTC	CASSFGREVETQYF
TRBV5-8	14	few	TRBJ2-7	-	TGTGCCAGCAGCTCGATCGGACAGCCATACGAGCAGTACTTC	CASSSIGQPYEQYF
TRBV6-2/TRBV6-3	14	many	TRBJ2-1	-	TGTGCCAGCAGTGGGGGGAACTCCTACAATGAGCAGTTCTTC	CASSGGNSYNEQFF
TRBV7-2	16	few	TRBJ2-2	-	TGTGCCAGCAGCTTAGATGGCCTGGGCGGCACCGGGGAGCTGTTTTTT	CASSLDGLGGTGELFF
TRBV20-1	12	few	TRBJ1-1	TRBD1	TGCAGTGCTCGACAGGGTCCCACTGAAGCTTTCTTT	CSARQGPTEAFF
TRBV7-9	13	-	TRBJ2-5	-	TGTGCCAGCAGCCAGGGGACTTTGGAGACCCAGTACTTC	CASSQGTLETQYF
TRBV4-2	14	many	TRBJ2-2	-	TGTGCCAGCAGCCAACGAGGGGCAGGCGGGGAGCTGTTTTTT	CASSQRGAGGELFF
TRBV5-1	16	few	TRBJ1-1	TRBD1	TGCGCCAGCAGCTTAACCGACAGGGACGTAGGCACTGAAGCTTTCTTT	CASSLTDRDVGTEAFF
TRBV5-5	17	few	TRBJ2-2	-	TGTGCCAGCACCCCCCGGGTGACCTCCGGCGTCGGCGGGGAGCTGTTTTTT	CASTPRVTSGVGGELFF
TRBV12-3/TRBV12-4	14	many	TRBJ2-3	TRBD1	TGTGCCAGCAGGGACAGGGGGCCGGGAGATACGCAGTATTTT	CASRDRGPGDTQYF
TRBV10-3	15	-	TRBJ1-1	-	TGTGCCATCAGTTCACGAAGGGTGCTGGACACTGAAGCTTTCTTT	CAISSRRVLDTEAFF